What follows describes a single TCR beta chain. This clone was observed a handful of times. The antigen this receptor binds is unknown. No much larger clone exists at a distance of one base, and base qualities are not known. Trimming leaves V shorter by 4 bases and J shorter by 5 bases, with the junction holding 8 bases beyond the gene matches. The CDR3 sequence holds 14 residues, the cysteine and phenylalanine included. Of the read, only the CDR3 DNA is kept; its 42 bases are in frame from base 1. Reading the germline V gene (reference sequence) gives CDR1 SGHNT and CDR2 YYREEE. This specimen comes from a study of cytomegalovirus exposure and HLA in healthy donors (dated by TCRdb to 2015 to 2018). Study-level background: An earlier analysis of approximately 590 of the donors reported about 250 Gb of sequence data and roughly 110 million unique TCR beta sequences from 150 million to 200 million T cells. An early release covering some 640 HLA-typed donors comprised 250 to 350 gigabases of sequencing data and roughly 86 million unique TCR sequences. The genetic ancestry cluster associated with self-reported Caucasian donors included 81% of the 398 genotyped donors. The study was designed to test whether signatures of past pathogen exposure could be identified by cataloging public T cell receptors. Using immunosequencing, the study profiled T cell repertoires from some 670 subjects and related those repertoires to cytomegalovirus serostatus. In addition to the first cohort of 666 subjects, a separate validation cohort of 120 different subjects was used. The study combined high-throughput TCR immunosequencing, statistical association of individual TCRs with disease status, and machine learning to predict cytomegalovirus infection status. To study patterns of TCR occurrence, a later analysis re-analyzed previously published TCR beta repertoires from more than 550 donors and added high-resolution HLA genotyping. The later analysis used no new phenotypic data to find candidate immune exposures, relying instead on TCR beta sequences and their occurrence across donors. To decide whether each TCR beta V gene segment behaved as functional or pseudogenic, an earlier analysis of some 600 of the donors relied on high-throughput TCR beta sequencing. Alongside the repertoire data, information on donor age, sex, ethnicity and CMV serostatus was compiled. In a later genetic analysis, genome-wide SNP genotypes for about 65% of the roughly 700 donors were used, and that subset was treated as a discovery cohort. Every repertoire in the discovery cohort had been generated on one and the same sequencing platform. Class I and class II HLA loci were covered by the typing at four-digit resolution. Typing coverage differed by locus: A, B, C, DRB1 and DQB1 were typed in roughly 629-640 donors, DQA1 in approximately 520, DPA1 in roughly 590, and DPB1 in roughly 450. About five DR-DQ haplotypes were handled as single units for association and clustering because linkage in the cohort was strong. Among approximately 370 genotyped donors of the cohort, an average of roughly 230,000 unique TCR beta nucleotide sequences was sequenced per donor, of which approximately 18% were non-productive.

The cohort was made up of roughly 670 healthy bone marrow donors. At the time of sampling, every cohort member was nominally healthy, though immune exposures that went unrecorded were likely present. The donor tested CMV seropositive and was one of the 289 seropositive cohort members. A peripheral blood sample was provided by each donor, and peripheral blood mononuclear cells were used for TCR beta sequencing. Genomic DNA was extracted from the blood cell samples with the Qiagen DNeasy Blood Extraction Kit. What the authors observed across the whole study: It was suggested by the authors that the approach could potentially be generalized to other disease states and immunological phenotypes. In a later analysis, TCR association rates were found to vary across HLA loci, with the most associated TCRs seen for DRB1 alleles and the fewest for HLA-C alleles. In vitro tests confirmed that a few of the cytomegalovirus-associated TCR beta chains recognize cytomegalovirus antigens. The presence/absence analyses assumed that sequencing depth was roughly uniform across donors, and that assumption may not be true. In a later analysis, HLA-associated TCR beta chains showed more clonal expansion and lower generation probabilities than non-associated chains that were equally common. When HLA alleles, especially DR and DQ, strongly co-occurred, attributing TCR associations to individual alleles was difficult. This cohort had only TCR beta chains sequenced, and the lack of alpha or paired-chain data limited which features could be detected. Most TCR sequences were seen in very few donors, while some public TCRs were found in many individuals. A later analysis associated 15,000 to 20,000 TCR beta sequences with specific HLA alleles at a false discovery rate of 0.05. In an earlier analysis of some 640 of the donors, most TCR beta V segments were observed in productive rearrangements about 90% or about 30% of the time, broadly matching IMGT annotations. The sequencing pipeline was judged likely to have produced a cluster of highly shared sequence variants as a technical artifact. Because HLA typing was unavailable for some donors at each locus, only the typed subset was used in association tests. The 87-base-pair reads could not distinguish some IMGT-functional V segments, including TRBV6-2 and TRBV6-3, so those segments were excluded. Compared with the 666-donor mean, donors in an Asian-associated ancestry cluster had fewer N-insertions in productive TCRs, according to a later genetic analysis. In a later genetic analysis, a missense DCLRE1C variant was associated with V-gene and J-gene trimming of TCR beta chains, and the association was replicated in an independent cohort. A later analysis reported that several top co-occurrence clusters appeared linked to parvovirus B19, influenza, CMV and Epstein-Barr virus. The classifier was reported to diagnose cytomegalovirus status with high specificity and sensitivity in both the original and validation cohorts. About 17 rarely observed V segments, including chromosome 9 orphons, were excluded from the earlier analysis of almost 600 of the donors because counts were too low. Immune exposure information for the cohort was limited to CMV serostatus. A later analysis found that most CMV-associated TCR beta chains appeared HLA-restricted, with HLA associations seemingly driven largely by CMV exposure. A further reported finding was that TCR beta sequences accurately predicted the HLA-A and HLA-B alleles for most subjects in the first cohort. Correlated functional status among segregating V segments might be attributable to linkage disequilibrium, but an unknown experimental factor could not be ruled out. In the study, 150 to 200 TCR beta chains were listed as associated with cytomegalovirus.

The method was the immunoSEQ multiplex PCR assay. The multiplex PCR relied on a mix of 60 forward primers for TCR Vbeta segments and 13 reverse primers for TCR Jbeta segments. The CDR3 region of rearranged TCR beta genes was amplified from genomic DNA with a multiplex PCR assay. On the Illumina HiSeq System, the amplified TCR beta libraries were sequenced as 87-base-pair reads. From the authors' description of their analysis: A later analysis tallied some 79 million unique TCR beta chains across the 666 repertoires, and approximately 11 million of those chains were shared by two or more donors. Raw reads were error-corrected and collapsed into unique sequences with a nearest-neighbor algorithm that merged closely related sequences to remove PCR and sequencing errors. V, D and J gene segments were assigned by aligning CDR3 sequences to IMGT reference sequences. Each retained sequence needed at least a six-nucleotide match to both a V gene segment and a J gene segment. Rearrangements were classified as productive when the CDR3 lacked stop codons and remained in frame with V and J, and all other rearrangements were classified as non-productive. CDR3 was defined by IMGT convention, running from the second conserved V-encoded cysteine to the conserved J-encoded phenylalanine. Sequences without an unambiguous match to a single V gene segment were excluded from the earlier analysis of over 500 of the donors. An earlier analysis of a few hundred of the donors classified V segments as functional when productive rearrangements were above 56.7% and as segregating when the standard deviation between donors was above 5%. A statistical classification framework was built for diagnosing cytomegalovirus status from the catalog of TCR beta chain sequences. In a later analysis, V and J genes were assigned by comparing TCR nucleotide sequences against IMGT/GENE-DB human TR gene sequences. A later analysis assigned CDR3 sequences and most-parsimonious VDJ recombination scenarios with the TCRdist pipeline. A later analysis defined each TCR beta chain by its CDR3 amino acid sequence plus V-gene family, and excluded reads lacking a unique V-gene family. A later analysis removed 550 to 700 highly shared, low-generation-probability nucleotide sequences to deal with suspected cross-contamination and a sequencing artifact. In a later analysis, a clonal expansion index was calculated for each public chain from normalized within-repertoire ranks of inferred template counts. In a later analysis, generation probabilities were computed using a VDJ recombination model fitted to out-of-frame rearrangements, and the results were checked against IGoR. Hypergeometric tests were used in a later analysis to score TCR-TCR, TCR-HLA and TCR-CMV co-occurrence, with a repertoire-size bias correction applied to the TCR pairs. To estimate false discovery rates, a later analysis permuted the HLA or CMV assignments 20 times. In a later analysis, co-occurring TCRs were grouped with DBSCAN, and TCRdist sequence similarity was added when clustering was performed within HLA-allele-positive subsets. For co-occurrence clustering, repertoires with fewer than 30,000 or more than 120,000 public chains were excluded, along with four or five repertoires with anomalous nucleotide sharing. TCRdb re-hosts the immuneACCESS table, in-frame sequences only. Its copies lack some clones; in the studies checked, an unresolved V gene accounts for under half of them, and the cause for the rest is not known. V, J and clone size reflect that table, while D and trimming were determined from the DNA. This sample holds tens of thousands of clones; about two thirds were observed only once. Clones ranked in the top ten supply 9% to 14% of the sample.

This TCR derives from a middle-aged woman in good health and CMV-seropositive. Sample: PBMCs. The chain links TRBV5-4 with TRBJ2-7; 8 bases in the middle match TRBD1. The CDR3 loop reads CASSAQGARDEQYF. The bases are TGTGCCAGCAGCGCCCAGGGGGCGCGGGACGAGCAGTACTTC.